This TCR beta chain was observed in a study of PD-1 blockade in classical Hodgkin lymphoma. Overall study context: Nivolumab was administered to patients intravenously at 3 mg/kg every 2 weeks.

General study findings and limits: TCR diversity in CD4+, not CD8+, cells rose significantly by C4D1.

The patients all showed relapse after autologous stem cell transplantation, while their brentuximab vedotin exposure varied. The assay was immunoSEQ multiplex PCR, and TCRdb's table has in-frame clones only and misses some. Of about 40,000 clones listed, roughly 78% are singletons. About this clone itself: Its antigen is unknown. At one of its ends the junction is not consistent with the germline gene, which may arise from a read error.

The germline V gene has CDR1 MNHEY and CDR2 SMNVEV (reference sequence). There are 11 residues in the CDR3. The receptor was isolated from a human donor with classical Hodgkin lymphoma. The material sequenced was peripheral blood mononuclear cells (PBMCs), taken at baseline. This chain joins TRBV27 and TRBJ2-7; D tentatively reads TRBD1 or TRBD2 (6 bases each). The CDR3 nucleotides are TGTGCCAGCAGTTTAAACACGGGGGACAACTTC. It yields the protein CASSLNTGDNF.